This TCR beta chain is from a study of cytomegalovirus exposure and HLA in healthy donors listed by TCRdb under 2017. At the level of the whole study: In an earlier analysis of several hundred of the donors, 250 to 350 Gb of sequence data and just under 120 million unique TCR beta sequences from some 170 million T cells were reported. Rather than drawing on any new phenotypic data, the later analysis identified candidate immune exposures from TCR beta sequences and the way those sequences occurred across donors. In a later genetic analysis, genome-wide SNP genotypes for about three fifths of the 666 donors were used, and that subset was treated as a discovery cohort. Of the 350 to 400 genotyped donors, 65% to 90% fell in the genetic ancestry cluster associated with self-reported Caucasian donors. Class I and class II HLA loci were covered by the typing at four-digit resolution. An earlier analysis of several hundred of the donors used high-throughput TCR beta sequencing to judge whether each TCR beta V gene segment behaved as functional or pseudogenic. To study patterns of TCR occurrence, a later analysis re-analyzed previously published TCR beta repertoires from hundreds of donors and added high-resolution HLA genotyping. The T cell repertoires of around 730 subjects were profiled by immunosequencing and related to cytomegalovirus serostatus. Approximately 300 gigabases of sequencing data and around 88 million unique TCR sequences made up an early release that covered around 640 HLA-typed donors. Five DR-DQ haplotypes were treated as single units for association and clustering because of strong linkage in the cohort. The aim of the study was to test whether cataloging public T cell receptors could identify signatures of past pathogen exposure. The number of typed donors differed by locus: about 629-630 for A, B, C, DRB1 and DQB1; approximately 530 for DQA1; approximately 610 for DPA1; and some 470 for DPB1. To predict cytomegalovirus infection status, the study brought together high-throughput TCR immunosequencing, statistical association of individual TCRs with disease status, and machine learning. Every repertoire in the discovery cohort had been generated on one and the same sequencing platform. Alongside the repertoire data, information on donor age, sex, ethnicity and CMV serostatus was compiled. A separate validation cohort of about 110 different subjects was used in addition to the 666-subject first cohort. On average, approximately 250,000 unique TCR beta nucleotide sequences were sequenced per donor among some 430 genotyped donors of the cohort, with about 17% of those sequences being non-productive.

Here is what the overall study found, with its caveats: An earlier analysis of approximately 540 of the donors showed that most TCR beta V segments appeared in productive rearrangements either about 87% or about 30% of the time, which broadly matched IMGT annotations. A cluster of highly shared sequence variants was judged likely to be a technical artifact of the sequencing pipeline. A later analysis found that HLA-associated TCR beta chains were more clonally expanded and had lower generation probabilities than equally common non-associated chains. HLA typing was unavailable for some donors at each locus, so association tests used only the typed subset. A later analysis reported that several top co-occurrence clusters appeared linked to parvovirus B19, influenza, CMV and Epstein-Barr virus. Correlated functional status among segregating V segments might reflect linkage disequilibrium, but an unknown experimental factor could not be ruled out. Most TCR sequences were seen in very few donors, while some public TCRs were found in many individuals. In a later analysis, TCR association rates were found to vary across HLA loci, with the most associated TCRs seen for DRB1 alleles and the fewest for HLA-C alleles. Because counts were too low, seventeen rarely observed V segments, including chromosome 9 orphons, were excluded from the earlier analysis of 587 of the donors. Cytomegalovirus status was reported to be diagnosed by the classifier with high specificity and sensitivity in both the original and validation cohorts. For the cohort, immune exposure information was limited to CMV serostatus. In a later genetic analysis, a missense DCLRE1C variant was associated with V-gene and J-gene trimming of TCR beta chains, and the association was replicated in an independent cohort. The study listed 150 to 200 TCR beta chains as associated with cytomegalovirus. At a false discovery rate of 0.05, a later analysis linked 16,951 TCR beta sequences to specific HLA alleles. When HLA alleles, especially DR and DQ, strongly co-occurred, attributing TCR associations to individual alleles was difficult. The authors suggested that the approach could potentially be extended to other disease states and immunological phenotypes. Some IMGT-functional V segments, including TRBV6-2 and TRBV6-3, could not be distinguished by the 87-base-pair reads and were therefore excluded. A few of the identified cytomegalovirus-associated TCR beta chains were confirmed in vitro to be specific for cytomegalovirus antigens. The presence/absence analyses assumed that sequencing depth was roughly uniform across donors, and that assumption may not be true. Only TCR beta chains were sequenced in this cohort, and the absence of alpha or paired-chain data limited detectable features. Compared with the roughly 670-donor mean, donors in an Asian-associated ancestry cluster had fewer N-insertions in productive TCRs, according to a later genetic analysis. A further reported finding was that TCR beta sequences accurately predicted the HLA-A and HLA-B alleles for most subjects in the first cohort. Most CMV-associated TCR beta chains appeared to be HLA-restricted in a later analysis, and the HLA associations seemed to be driven largely by CMV exposure.

Deletion took 9 bases off V and 10 bases off J, with a span of 10 bases between the germline ends. CDR1 WNHNN and CDR2 SYGVQD were looked up in the germline V gene (reference sequence). Its CDR3 holds 11 amino acids, cysteine through phenylalanine. Only CDR3 DNA is held: 33 bases, read in frame from base 1. Concerning this clone: This receptor's antigen is unknown. Base qualities are missing; no much larger clone stands one base away.

The cohort comprised more than 550 healthy bone marrow donors. All cohort members were sampled while nominally healthy, although unrecorded immune exposures were likely present. The donor was CMV seronegative and was included in the group of approximately 350 seronegative cohort members. Each donor provided a peripheral blood sample, and peripheral blood mononuclear cells were used for TCR beta sequencing. The Qiagen DNeasy Blood Extraction Kit was used to extract genomic DNA from the blood cell samples. Libraries came from the immunoSEQ multiplex PCR assay. For the multiplex PCR, a mixture combining 60 forward primers for TCR Vbeta segments and 13 reverse primers for TCR Jbeta segments was used. The CDR3 region of rearranged TCR beta genes was amplified from genomic DNA with a multiplex PCR assay. On the Illumina HiSeq System, the amplified TCR beta libraries were sequenced as 87-base-pair reads. In the source study's methods: In a later analysis, some 80 million unique TCR beta chains were counted across the 500 to 700 repertoires, and around 10 million of these chains were shared by at least two donors. Raw reads were error-corrected and collapsed into unique sequences with a nearest-neighbor algorithm that merged closely related sequences to remove PCR and sequencing errors. V, D and J gene segments were assigned by aligning CDR3 sequences to IMGT reference sequences. For a sequence to be retained, a match of at least six nucleotides was required to both a V gene segment and a J gene segment. A rearrangement counted as productive if the CDR3 had no stop codons and remained in frame with V and J, and every other rearrangement counted as non-productive. Following IMGT convention, CDR3 was defined as the stretch from the second conserved V-encoded cysteine to the conserved J-encoded phenylalanine. Sequences without an unambiguous match to a single V gene segment were excluded from the earlier analysis of several hundred of the donors. An earlier analysis of about 590 of the donors classified V segments as functional when productive rearrangements were above 56.7% and as segregating when the standard deviation between donors was above 5%. A statistical classification framework was built for diagnosing cytomegalovirus status from the catalog of TCR beta chain sequences. A later analysis assigned V and J genes by comparing TCR nucleotide sequences with IMGT/GENE-DB human TR gene sequences. The TCRdist pipeline was used in a later analysis to assign CDR3 sequences and most-parsimonious VDJ recombination scenarios. In a later analysis, each TCR beta chain was defined by its CDR3 amino acid sequence together with its V-gene family, and reads without a unique V-gene family were excluded. A later analysis removed 550 to 700 highly shared, low-generation-probability nucleotide sequences to deal with suspected cross-contamination and a sequencing artifact. For each public chain, a later analysis derived a clonal expansion index from normalized ranks of inferred template counts within each repertoire. A later analysis computed generation probabilities with a VDJ recombination model fitted to out-of-frame rearrangements, and checked the results against IGoR. In a later analysis, TCR-TCR, TCR-HLA and TCR-CMV co-occurrence was scored with hypergeometric tests, and a repertoire-size bias correction was applied to TCR pairs. In a later analysis, false discovery rates were estimated by permuting HLA or CMV assignments 20 times. A later analysis grouped co-occurring TCRs with DBSCAN, adding TCRdist sequence similarity when clustering within HLA-allele-positive subsets. For co-occurrence clustering, repertoires with fewer than 30,000 or more than 120,000 public chains were excluded, along with 4 to 6 repertoires with anomalous nucleotide sharing. In TCRdb, the immuneACCESS table is reduced to in-frame sequences with V and J assigned. These tables do not hold every clone; where another copy was compared, an unresolved V gene accounts for under half, and the others remain unexplained. V and J calls and clone size are copied from that table; D and trimming were computed from the DNA. The table for this sample lists some 150,000 clones; 70% to 80% of them were counted only once. The ten top clones hold about 4% of the sample.

Source material: PBMCs. The origin of this receptor is a woman aged 40-49 years in good health and CMV-seronegative. The rearrangement joined TRBV10-1 to TRBJ1-6; the D segment could be TRBD1, given 5 matching bases. CDR3 protein: CARGGDSPLHF. The DNA is TGCGCCAGGGGGGGGGACTCACCCCTCCACTTT.